Each of the 30 T cell receptor beta chains below was sequenced from the same sample in a study of T cell responses to AZD1222 COVID-19 vaccine. The repertoire was sequenced with immunoSEQ multiplex PCR; TCRdb's copy has only in-frame clones and lacks some. Of approximately 180,000 clones detected, 88% appear once; the ten largest clones hold roughly 26%. Sample: peripheral blood, taken 28 days after the second AZD1222 dose. These receptors came from an adult who received the AZD1222 COVID-19 vaccine.

This sequence joins TRBV6-2 or TRBV6-3 and TRBJ2-1; 7 bases align to TRBD2. The CDR3 is 19 residues long. Germline-derived CDR1 and CDR2 are MNHEY and SVGEGT. Trimming cost V 6 bases and J 3 bases; bases outside gene matches: 20. The CDR3 nucleotides read TGTGCCAGCAGACCTACCCGAGAATTGAGGGAGGGCAACTACAATGAGCAGTTCTTC. This encodes CASRPTRELREGNYNEQFF.

The chain couples TRBV4-2 to TRBJ2-2; D ambiguous. V was clipped by 1 base and J by 4 bases, with 7 bases between them. The CDR3 is 14 amino acids. CDR1 is LGHNA and CDR2 is YNFKEQ in the germline V gene. The CDR3 region is CASSQAGTTGELFF. The CDR3 DNA follows: TGTGCCAGCAGCCAAGCCGGAACCACCGGGGAGCTGTTTTTT.

The V and J genes are TRBV2 and TRBJ2-1; 8 positions agree with TRBD2. J gave up 8 bases and V 6 bases, and 6 bases lay outside the gene matches. Germline lookup yields CDR1 SNHLY and CDR2 FYNNEI. CDR3 length: 13 amino acids. The CDR3 here is CASRPGLVDEQFF. Written as DNA, the CDR3 is TGTGCCAGCAGACCGGGACTAGTGGATGAGCAGTTCTTC.

This clone was seen a few times. V and J are TRBV7-2 and TRBJ1-1, with D possibly being TRBD1 (5 bases). Trimming left V 6 bases short and J 6 bases short, with 11 bases between. CDR3 length: 12 residues. Germline V gene data show CDR1 as SGHTA and CDR2 as FQGNSA. The CDR3 protein is CASSPGWSEAFF. CDR3 nucleotides: TGTGCCAGCAGTCCAGGGTGGTCTGAAGCTTTCTTT.

The genes are TRBV6-4 and TRBJ1-1; D gene unclear. CDR1 and CDR2 from the germline V gene are MRHNA and SNTAGT. CDR3 length: 13 residues. Trimming pared 2 bases from V and 8 bases from J, leaving 12 bases between. CDR3 sequence reads: CASSDHRGKEAFF. CDR3 DNA: TGTGCCAGCAGTGACCACCGAGGCAAAGAAGCTTTCTTT.

The genes are TRBV9 and TRBJ2-3, with TRBD2 matching over 9 bases. Germline V gene sequence: CDR1 SGDLS, CDR2 YYNGEE. V lost 4 bases to trimming and J lost 5 bases; unmatched junction nucleotides: 2. The CDR3 has 13 amino acids. The CDR3 here is CASSPRGGDTQYF. The DNA of the CDR3 is TGTGCCAGCAGCCCGCGGGGGGGAGATACGCAGTATTTT. Looking up the rest from reference TRBV9 and TRBJ2-3 gives the full variable domain: DSGVTQTPKHLITATGQRVTLRCSPRSGDLSVYWYQQSLDQGLQFLIQYYNGEERAKGNILERFSAQQFPDLHSELNLSSLELGDSALYFCASSPRGGDTQYFGPGTRLTVL.

The rearrangement uses TRBV24-1 and TRBJ1-2; possibly TRBD1 for D (6 bases). The germline V and J ends were trimmed by 4 bases and 6 bases, with 17 bases remaining between them. This CDR3 contains 15 residues. Germline V gives CDR1 KGHDR, CDR2 SFDVKD. Here the CDR3 reads CATSETQGRSDGYTF. CDR3 sequence (DNA): TGTGCCACCAGTGAAACGCAGGGGCGTTCGGATGGCTACACCTTC.

J is TRBJ2-3 and V is TRBV5-1; 14 bases align to TRBD2. The germline gives CDR1 SGHRS, CDR2 YFSETQ. The CDR3 covers 18 residues. V lost 2 bases, J lost 6 bases, and 11 bases stayed unmatched. CDR3 in amino acids: CASSLTQGLAGEVDTQYF. The CDR3 coding sequence is TGCGCCAGCAGCTTAACCCAGGGACTAGCGGGAGAGGTGGATACGCAGTATTTT.

This rearrangement joins TRBV7-9 to TRBJ1-1; maybe TRBD1 (5 bases). V was cut by 4 bases and J by 6 bases, with 21 bases left in between. This CDR3 contains 16 residues. The germline V gene encodes CDR1 SEHNR and CDR2 FQNEAQ (reference sequence). The CDR3 DNA reads TGTGCCAGCAGCTCAGTAACGGGGCAGCTAGGGGCTGAAGCTTTCTTT. It translates to CASSSVTGQLGAEAFF. Variable domain in full (rest from reference TRBV7-9 and TRBJ1-1): DTGVSQNPRHKITKRGQNVTFRCDPISEHNRLYWYRQTLGQGPEFLTYFQNEAQLEKSRLLSDRFSAERPKGSFSTLEIQRTEQGDSAMYLCASSSVTGQLGAEAFFGQGTRLTVV.

The chain joins TRBV6-1 to TRBJ2-5; D is unresolved. Per the germline V gene, CDR1 is MNHNS and CDR2 is SASEGT. The CDR3 is 14 amino acids. V was trimmed by 0 bases and J by 7 bases, leaving 12 bases between them. DNA for the CDR3: TGTGCCAGCAGTGAAGCGTCGAGCGTAGGGACCCAGTACTTC. Translating it yields CASSEASSVGTQYF.

The chain recombines TRBV18 with TRBJ2-5; no firm D call. CDR1 is KGHSH, CDR2 LQKENI, per germline. Trimming shortened V by 0 bases and J by 5 bases, and 7 bases separated the two germline ends. CDR3 length equals 13 residues. The CDR3 sequence: CASSPPSSETQYF. In nucleotides, the CDR3 is TGTGCCAGCTCACCACCGAGTAGCGAGACCCAGTACTTC.

This rearrangement joins TRBV3-1 (or the pseudogene TRBV3-2) to TRBJ1-5; D is uncertain. The CDR3 runs 15 residues. The V gene's germline CDR1 is LGHDT and CDR2 YNNKEL (reference sequence). Trimming left V 2 bases short and J 1 base short, with 9 bases between. CDR3 in DNA: TGTGCCAGCAGCCAAAGCTTGCTAAGCAATCAGCCCCAGCATTTT. This gives the protein CASSQSLLSNQPQHF.

This clone was counted a few times. The chain links TRBV9 to TRBJ1-6; 10 bases are shared with TRBD1. CDR3 length: 15 amino acids. Germline V gene sequence: CDR1 SGDLS, CDR2 YYNGEE. V dropped 0 bases and J dropped 10; count of bases not matched to a gene: 4. The CDR3 DNA follows: TGTGCCAGCAGCGTAGTCGGACAGGGGGAATCACCCCTCCACTTT. Its protein is CASSVVGQGESPLHF.

The chain has TRBV9 and TRBJ2-1; D is unresolved. Deletions cut 3 bases from V and 10 bases from J, with 8 bases between. Germline CDR1 and CDR2: SGDLS and YYNGEE. The CDR3 has 11 amino acids. The CDR3 here is CASSGPREQFF. The CDR3 DNA sequence: TGTGCCAGCAGCGGGCCGAGGGAGCAGTTCTTC.

The chain is built from TRBV3-1 (or the pseudogene TRBV3-2) and TRBJ2-1; possibly TRBD1 or TRBD2 for D (5 bases each). The germline CDR1 and CDR2 sequences are LGHDT and YNNKEL (reference sequence). The V gene lost 1 base and the J gene lost 2 bases, with 15 bases spanning the gap. CDR3 length: 17 residues. This chain's CDR3 is CASSQGGRSRAYNEQFF. The CDR3 nucleotides read TGTGCCAGCAGCCAAGGGGGACGGTCTCGAGCCTACAATGAGCAGTTCTTC.

Only one count was recorded for this clone. The chain recombines TRBV4-3 with TRBJ2-7, with 8 bases aligning to TRBD2. The CDR3 totals 14 residues. Trimming removed 3 bases from V and 3 bases from J; junction bases left unmatched: 4. Germline V gene lookup returns CDR1 LGHNA and CDR2 YSLEER. CDR3 residues: CASSQGTSVYEQYF. Here the CDR3 DNA reads TGCGCCAGCAGCCAGGGGACTAGTGTCTACGAGCAGTACTTC.

The rearrangement joins TRBV7-8 to TRBJ2-1, with 9 nucleotides matching TRBD2. This CDR3 has 16 amino acids. The V and J ends lost 4 bases and 3 bases, in that order; junction bases with no gene match: 7. Germline V gene data show CDR1 as SGHVS and CDR2 as FQNEAQ. DNA for the CDR3: TGTGCCAGCAGCTACACTAGCGGGCGGCGCTACAATGAGCAGTTCTTC. It is translated as CASSYTSGRRYNEQFF.

This sequence joins TRBV14 and TRBJ2-7; TRBD1 matches 10 bases. The trim removed 4 bases at V and 2 bases at J, leaving 11 bases unmatched. Germline V lookup: CDR1 SGHDN, CDR2 FVKESK. The CDR3 runs 17 residues. The CDR3, as DNA: TGTGCCAGCAGCCCTTCCGGGACAGGGGTACCCACCTACGAGCAGTACTTC. This sequence encodes CASSPSGTGVPTYEQYF.

The chain couples TRBV3-1 (or the pseudogene TRBV3-2) to TRBJ2-7; TRBD2 aligns across 13 bases. Looked up from germline, CDR1 is LGHDT and CDR2 is YNNKEL (reference sequence). There are 16 residues in the CDR3. J was trimmed by 5 bases and V by 2 bases; bases with no gene match: 6. The CDR3: CASSQLGLAGVDEQYF. CDR3 nucleotide sequence: TGTGCCAGCAGCCAACTTGGACTAGCGGGAGTCGACGAGCAGTACTTC.

J is TRBJ2-5 and V is TRBV5-1; 10 bases agree with TRBD2. Trimming removed 5 bases from V and 1 base from J; junction bases left unmatched: 2. The CDR3 is 14 residues long. Germline V gene lookup returns CDR1 SGHRS and CDR2 YFSETQ. Here the CDR3 reads CASRLAGFQETQYF. The DNA of the CDR3 is TGCGCCAGCAGACTAGCGGGGTTCCAAGAGACCCAGTACTTC.

V is TRBV30 and J is TRBJ1-2; 9 bases map to TRBD1. The CDR3 covers 16 residues. Germline assignment: CDR1 GTSNPN and CDR2 SVGIG (reference sequence). V lost 2 bases to trimming and J lost 4 bases; unmatched junction nucleotides: 11. CDR3 sequence: CAWSPGQGSISYGYTF. Here the CDR3 DNA reads TGTGCCTGGAGTCCAGGACAGGGGTCAATCTCCTATGGCTACACCTTC.

The V gene is TRBV24-1, the J gene TRBJ2-7; 16 bases agree with TRBD2. The V segment lost 4 bases and the J segment 2 bases; nucleotides outside the gene matches: 7. Germline loops: CDR1 KGHDR, CDR2 SFDVKD. This CDR3 has 18 amino acids. For the CDR3, the DNA is TGTGCCACCAGTGACCGGGGGACTAGCGGGAGGGGGACCTACGAGCAGTACTTC. Its protein is CATSDRGTSGRGTYEQYF.

This chain joins TRBV14 and TRBJ1-6; D not certain. V lost 1 base and J lost 10, with 8 bases in between. The germline gives CDR1 SGHDN, CDR2 FVKESK. The CDR3 loop spans 13 amino acids. CDR3 bases: TGTGCCAGCAGCCAAGTGGGAGGGTCACCCCTCCACTTT. Translated, it gives CASSQVGGSPLHF. The complete variable domain, with remaining parts taken from reference TRBV14 and TRBJ1-6, reads EAGVTQFPSHSVIEKGQTVTLRCDPISGHDNLYWYRRVMGKEIKFLLHFVKESKQDESGMPNNRFLAERTGGTYSTLKVQPAELEDSGVYFCASSQVGGSPLHFGNGTRLTVT.

The chain is built from TRBV6-5 and TRBJ2-7; TRBD1 agrees at 8 bases. The CDR3 extends over 15 amino acids. With V trimmed by 7 bases and J by 5 bases, 13 bases remained unmatched. CDR1 and CDR2 (germline): MNHEY, SVGAGI. The chain's CDR3 is CASTFPGAGGHEQYF. Written as DNA, the CDR3 is TGTGCCAGCACCTTCCCCGGAGCAGGGGGCCACGAGCAGTACTTC.

J is TRBJ2-7 and V is TRBV28, with D possibly being TRBD1 (6 bases). Germline CDR1 is MDHEN and CDR2 is SYDVKM. The V and J ends lost 7 bases and 3 bases respectively, with 13 bases between them. CDR3 length: 13 residues. The CDR3 DNA follows: TGTGCCAGCATGAGGGGGTTAGGCTACGAGCAGTACTTC. This gives the protein CASMRGLGYEQYF.

As for this clone: Different DNA sequences within this sample yield the same CDR3. The gene calls are TRBV5-1 and TRBJ2-3; D is unresolved. V lost 0 bases, J lost 4 bases, and 3 bases lay in between. From germline, CDR1 is SGHRS and CDR2 YFSETQ. CDR3 length equals 12 residues. CDR3 amino acids: CASSLVSDTQYF. The CDR3 DNA is TGCGCCAGCAGCTTGGTTTCAGATACGCAGTATTTT.

The rearrangement uses TRBV9 and TRBJ2-1; 10 bases match TRBD2. Germline V gene sequence: CDR1 SGDLS, CDR2 YYNGEE. This CDR3 region has 16 residues. Losses at the gene ends were 4 bases for V and 9 bases for J; bases not matched to a gene: 13. CDR3 in DNA: TGTGCCAGCAGCCCCAGGGGAGCGGGAGGGCCTAGTGAGCAGTTCTTC. This sequence encodes CASSPRGAGGPSEQFF.

V gene TRBV30 combines with J gene TRBJ2-1; 10 nucleotides align to TRBD2. The CDR3 spans 13 residues. V gave up 7 bases and J gave up 6 bases; unmatched junction bases: 6. Per the germline V gene, CDR1 is GTSNPN and CDR2 is SVGIG (reference sequence). The CDR3 protein is CAFPGLAPNEQFF. CDR3 in DNA: TGTGCCTTCCCGGGACTAGCGCCCAATGAGCAGTTCTTC.

This chain links TRBV6-2 or TRBV6-3 with TRBJ1-4; D ambiguous. V lost 0 bases to trimming and J lost 8 bases, with 4 bases between them. Germline loops: CDR1 MNHEY, CDR2 SVGEGT. CDR3 length equals 12 residues. The CDR3 sequence: CASSYSKEKLFF. The CDR3 nucleotides are TGTGCCAGCAGTTACTCGAAGGAAAAACTGTTTTTT.

Here the CDR3 DNA reads TGTGCCATCAACACCGGGACTATGAACACCGGGGAGCTGTTTTTT. This codes for CAINTGTMNTGELFF. This chain joins TRBV10-3 and TRBJ2-2; 7 positions match TRBD2. Germline loops: CDR1 ENHRY, CDR2 SYGVKD. This CDR3 has 15 residues. J was trimmed by 1 base and V by 7 bases; bases with no gene match: 6.